Here is one T cell receptor (beta chain) with its context. Its target antigen remains unknown. No much larger clone is present one base from it, and per-base qualities are unavailable. The sample's time point label, decoded: before anti-PD-1 therapy. Genomic DNA extracted from tumor biopsies or peripheral blood was used for bulk TCRbeta sequencing, with input ranging from about 600 ng to 6,004 ng. Every patient was a poor candidate for surgical resection and had histologically proven advanced or metastatic basal or squamous cell carcinoma. The basal cell carcinoma cohort was made up of under twelve patients, and bulk tumor TCR sequencing was performed for seven or eight of these patients. The data were taken from a study of T cells in tumors after PD-1 blockade (dated by TCRdb to 2018 to 2020). For context, the study as a whole: Patients with prior checkpoint blockade, systemic immunosuppressant use, or recent radiotherapy or other anti-cancer therapy within 4 weeks were excluded. Pembrolizumab 200 mg every 3 weeks or cemiplimab 350 mg every 2 weeks was administered to patients. A subset of patients also received ongoing daily vismodegib 150 mg during anti-PD-1 treatment. On average, peripheral blood samples had 95,000 to 120,000 TCR templates (range roughly 24,679-290,000) and 35,000 to 45,000 unique clonotypes. Paired single-cell RNA and TCR sequencing was done in the study on site-matched tumors from patients with BCC or SCC, both before and after anti-PD-1 therapy. To compare clonotypes in blood versus tumor, bulk TCR sequencing was run on about ten peripheral blood samples drawn from roughly 5 patients. RECIST version 1.1 was used to evaluate clinical response.

Results and caveats for the whole study, not just this receptor: Where the novel T cell clones came from was not determined, and possible sources could include lymphoid organs or rare unexpanded clones inside the tumor or in the tumor periphery. Roughly 41% of the TCR clonotypes from tumors also showed up in blood, and some novel exhausted tumor clones were present in pre-treatment blood, which suggests peripheral recruitment.

Sequences SGDLS (CDR1) and YYNGEE (CDR2) are obtained from the germline V gene. CDR3 length: 15 amino acids, cysteine to phenylalanine. Just CDR3 DNA is preserved here, 45 bases in frame from base 1. The V end loses 2 bases and the J end loses 6 bases, and a stretch of 16 bases separates them. The immunoSEQ platform was used for deep TCRbeta sequencing. The study's own analysis went as follows. Only productive rearrangements were exported from the immunoSEQ Analyzer for further analysis. T cell phenotypes were assigned to bulk TCRbeta clonotypes by matching the clonotypes to single-cell RNA+TCR-seq clones with the same TCRbeta sequence. Tumor enrichment of a clone was calculated by dividing the clone's tumor frequency by the clone's PBMC frequency, both taken from bulk TCR sequencing. TCRs were grouped by GLIPH into specificity groups, defined as clusters of distinct TCRs likely recognizing common antigens via shared CDR3 motifs. As stored in TCRdb, this immuneACCESS dataset retains in-frame rearrangements with V and J assigned. A fraction of the clones does not appear; measured against another copy, unresolved V genes explain less than half of the discrepancy, and the remainder lacks a known reason. That table gives V, J and clone size, and the DNA gave D and trimming. The sample table contains about 33,000 clones; only one count was recorded for around 80% of them. Of the sample, over 30% is held by the ten largest clones.

The sequenced sample was PBMCs, obtained before anti-PD-1 treatment. This sequence was found in a human donor with basal cell carcinoma. The chain uses TRBV9 and TRBJ2-3, with the D call perhaps TRBD1 or TRBD2, as 5 bases match in each case. CDR3 sequence: CASSVEGWSGDTQYF. The DNA sequence reads TGTGCCAGCAGCGTCGAGGGGTGGTCGGGGGATACGCAGTATTTT.